A selection of T cell receptor beta chains follows, all from one sample in a study of blood T cell repertoires in COVID-19. Produced via immunoSEQ multiplex PCR; TCRdb's table is partial and in-frame only. The sample includes fewer than 100,000 clones, less than 90% of them seen just once. The sample consisted of peripheral blood. These receptors all stem from a man aged 55-75 years with acute or convalescent COVID-19. The CDR3 runs from the conserved cysteine through the conserved F or W. Each record gives: V gene, clone size, J gene, CDR3 protein. A clone size is listed for some rows: how often the clone was seen (once, few, many), or a class if it is expanded.

v_call: TRBV6-5
clone_size: .
j_call: TRBJ2-3
cdr3_aa: CAIRFGGTDTQYF

v_call: TRBV7-2
clone_size: .
j_call: TRBJ2-7
cdr3_aa: CASSPDGQGLYEQYF

v_call: TRBV30
clone_size: .
j_call: TRBJ1-2
cdr3_aa: CAWSRGRGLGGYTF

v_call: TRBV12-5
clone_size: once
j_call: TRBJ1-2
cdr3_aa: CASGLVRWQRGRNYGYTF

v_call: TRBV11-3
clone_size: .
j_call: TRBJ1-2
cdr3_aa: CASSPQGYLYGYTF

v_call: TRBV7-3
clone_size: .
j_call: TRBJ1-1
cdr3_aa: CASSFPTGENTEAFF

v_call: TRBV5-1
clone_size: .
j_call: TRBJ1-2
cdr3_aa: CASSAKGGSDYGYTF

v_call: TRBV5-1
clone_size: .
j_call: TRBJ2-1
cdr3_aa: CASSRHGGAGGPAYNEQFF

v_call: TRBV11-2
clone_size: .
j_call: TRBJ1-6
cdr3_aa: CASSLDRRDSPLHF

v_call: TRBV19
clone_size: once
j_call: TRBJ1-2
cdr3_aa: CASSIGQGRSGRYTF

v_call: TRBV24-1
clone_size: .
j_call: TRBJ2-3
cdr3_aa: CATSDPFSGGTDTQYF

v_call: TRBV5-5
clone_size: .
j_call: TRBJ1-4
cdr3_aa: CASSLWGGDNEKLFF

v_call: TRBV5-1
clone_size: .
j_call: TRBJ2-7
cdr3_aa: CASSFTGSSYEQYF

v_call: TRBV5-1
clone_size: .
j_call: TRBJ1-1
cdr3_aa: CASSSGGAGNTEAFF

v_call: TRBV7-7
clone_size: .
j_call: TRBJ2-3
cdr3_aa: CASSPGTSTDTQYF

v_call: TRBV21-1
clone_size: .
j_call: TRBJ1-2
cdr3_aa: CASSKEGRQGASNYGYTF

v_call: TRBV11-3
clone_size: .
j_call: TRBJ2-7
cdr3_aa: CASSLTGSHEQYF

v_call: TRBV19
clone_size: .
j_call: TRBJ2-7
cdr3_aa: CGTGGAPYEQYF

v_call: TRBV10-2
clone_size: .
j_call: TRBJ2-7
cdr3_aa: CASNGGAVGEQYF

v_call: TRBV25-1
clone_size: .
j_call: TRBJ2-5
cdr3_aa: CASSRDYQETQYF

v_call: TRBV3-1/TRBV3-2
clone_size: once
j_call: TRBJ2-3
cdr3_aa: CASSPMLASSTDTQYF

v_call: TRBV7-3
clone_size: .
j_call: TRBJ2-1
cdr3_aa: CASSPQRGGGEQFF

v_call: TRBV5-4
clone_size: .
j_call: TRBJ2-7
cdr3_aa: CASSLEGGTGIREQYF

v_call: TRBV7-9
clone_size: .
j_call: TRBJ2-7
cdr3_aa: CASSLNRESYEQYF

v_call: TRBV3-1/TRBV3-2
clone_size: .
j_call: TRBJ2-1
cdr3_aa: CASSQGIAGGTYNEQFF

v_call: TRBV27
clone_size: .
j_call: TRBJ2-2
cdr3_aa: CASSDRIANTGELFF

v_call: TRBV3-1/TRBV3-2
clone_size: .
j_call: TRBJ2-5
cdr3_aa: CASSQDFDLAGQETQYF

v_call: TRBV5-1
clone_size: .
j_call: TRBJ1-1
cdr3_aa: CASSGGTVSWSEAFF

v_call: TRBV19
clone_size: .
j_call: TRBJ2-7
cdr3_aa: CASGGTFGYEQYF

v_call: TRBV3-1/TRBV3-2
clone_size: .
j_call: TRBJ2-7
cdr3_aa: CASSLGPGQSYEQYF

v_call: TRBV5-1
clone_size: .
j_call: TRBJ1-1
cdr3_aa: CASRGGAYTEAFF

v_call: TRBV30
clone_size: .
j_call: TRBJ2-5
cdr3_aa: CAWRNRVQETQYF

v_call: TRBV5-1
clone_size: .
j_call: TRBJ2-3
cdr3_aa: CASSLSDYTDTQYF

v_call: TRBV7-3
clone_size: once
j_call: TRBJ1-1
cdr3_aa: CASSLGQGGSTEAFF

v_call: TRBV4-1
clone_size: .
j_call: TRBJ2-7
cdr3_aa: CASSRGQGFEQYF

v_call: TRBV7-2
clone_size: .
j_call: TRBJ1-4
cdr3_aa: CASSLDRGREKLFF

v_call: TRBV30
clone_size: .
j_call: TRBJ2-7
cdr3_aa: CAWSGGSSYEQYF

v_call: TRBV6-4
clone_size: .
j_call: TRBJ1-2
cdr3_aa: CASSPGGGPYGYTF

v_call: TRBV7-3
clone_size: .
j_call: TRBJ2-1
cdr3_aa: CASSLAGGGNEQFF

v_call: TRBV30
clone_size: .
j_call: TRBJ2-5
cdr3_aa: CAWKTGLAFQTQYF

v_call: TRBV11-3
clone_size: .
j_call: TRBJ1-1
cdr3_aa: CASSLDGRQGKAEAFF

v_call: TRBV7-9
clone_size: few
j_call: TRBJ2-2
cdr3_aa: CASSPGRLTGELFF

v_call: TRBV7-2
clone_size: .
j_call: TRBJ1-5
cdr3_aa: CASSRTYNQPQHF

v_call: TRBV5-1
clone_size: .
j_call: TRBJ2-1
cdr3_aa: CASSLVAGVADNEQFF

v_call: TRBV19
clone_size: .
j_call: TRBJ1-3
cdr3_aa: CASSVRQMRISGNTIYF

v_call: TRBV6-5
clone_size: .
j_call: TRBJ2-2
cdr3_aa: CASLRTLNTGELFF

v_call: TRBV30
clone_size: .
j_call: TRBJ2-7
cdr3_aa: CAWSVLAGGEQYF

v_call: TRBV19
clone_size: .
j_call: TRBJ1-2
cdr3_aa: CASSLQGLRYGYTF

v_call: TRBV6-1
clone_size: .
j_call: TRBJ2-2
cdr3_aa: CASSEGRNTGELFF

v_call: TRBV7-9
clone_size: .
j_call: TRBJ2-1
cdr3_aa: CASSPDPGRGGEQFF

v_call: TRBV5-4
clone_size: .
j_call: TRBJ2-1
cdr3_aa: CASSLDRFEQFF

v_call: TRBV10-3
clone_size: .
j_call: TRBJ2-7
cdr3_aa: CATTQYSGRAGIYEQYF